This T cell receptor (beta chain) was obtained from a study of blood T cells in healthy people across ages. Study-wide findings and caveats: A strong correlation was seen between TCR beta diversity and naive T cell percentage.

With a J-beta primer mix and a sample-barcoded 5' primer, a second PCR ran roughly 6 to 12 cycles. TCRdb redid the calling of the 5' RACE reads with MiXCR, one entry per CDR3 protein. The sample lists 590,000 or so distinct CDR3 sequences; roughly 31% were seen once. In its sample, this clonotype was seen many times. Its antigen is undetermined. Trimming pared 1 base from V and 8 bases from J, leaving 14 bases between. CDR1 is LGHDT, CDR2 YNNKEL, per germline (reference sequence). CDR3 length: 14 residues. The sample consisted of blood. This sequence originates from a woman aged 80 or older in good health. The chain links TRBV3-1 to TRBJ1-2, with D possibly matching TRBD1 (5 bases). CDR3 residues: CASSQGQRGRGYTF. CDR3 sequence (DNA): TGTGCCAGCAGCCAAGGACAGAGGGGTCGGGGCTACACCTTC. The full variable domain, completed using reference TRBV3-1 and TRBJ1-2, is DTAVSQTPKYLVTQMGNDKSIKCEQNLGHDTMYWYKQDSKKFLKIMFSYNNKELIINETVPNRFSPKSPDKAHLNLHINSLELGDSAVYFCASSQGQRGRGYTFGSGTRLTVV.